The 26 T cell receptor beta chains below come from one sample, sequenced in a study of Ad26.COV2.S vaccination and SARS-CoV-2 variants (dated by TCRdb to the early 2020s). Libraries were made using the immunoSEQ multiplex PCR assay. The table comes from immuneACCESS by way of TCRdb, which keeps in-frame sequences with V and J called. Part of the clones is missing from these tables; in studies checked, under half for an unresolved V gene and the rest for unknown reasons. The table for this sample lists roughly 420,000 clones; roughly nine tenths of them were counted only once. Clones ranked in the top ten supply approximately 2.5% of the sample. In light of the paper, this sample's treatment or condition label describes: about 20 received Ad26.COV2.S at low or high dose, single or two shots; roughly 5 received placebo; per-sample allocation not given. Repertoires of vaccine and placebo recipients were sequenced from samples taken on day 63 after the first injection.

The material was peripheral blood, obtained in a trial of Ad26.COV2.S vaccine versus placebo. The receptors derive from a person between 18 and 60 years old who received the Ad26.COV2.S COVID-19 vaccine or a placebo.

This clone came up a few times. The sample carries other DNA sequences with the same CDR3. The chain uses TRBV19 and TRBJ1-1, with 9 bases lining up with TRBD1. Germline loops: CDR1 LNHDA, CDR2 SQIVND (reference sequence). V was clipped by 3 bases and J by 3 bases; unmatched bases: 2. The CDR3 sequence is 14 residues long. The CDR3 reads CASSIGQGYTEAFF. CDR3 sequence (DNA): TGTGCCAGTAGTATCGGACAGGGGTACACTGAAGCTTTCTTT.

The chain links TRBV4-2 to TRBJ2-2; D is unclear. Germline V gene lookup returns CDR1 LGHNA and CDR2 YNFKEQ. The CDR3 sequence is 13 residues long. With 6 bases removed from V and 3 bases from J, the gap between germline ends came to 8 bases. The CDR3 spells CASRAADTGELFF. The CDR3 nucleotides read TGTGCCAGCAGGGCCGCGGACACCGGGGAGCTGTTTTTT.

The chain has TRBV9 and TRBJ2-6; the D is unclear. Between the trimmed V and J ends, which lost 3 bases and 0 bases, there was a span of 10 bases. The CDR3 totals 16 residues. Germline CDR1 is SGDLS and CDR2 is YYNGEE. Written as DNA, the CDR3 is TGTGCCAGCAGCGCAATTCATAGCTCTGGGGCCAACGTCCTGACTTTC. It yields the protein CASSAIHSSGANVLTF.

The chain is built from TRBV4-3 and TRBJ2-1; D gene unclear. Trimming took 0 bases from V and 4 from J, leaving 10 bases between them. Germline CDR1 LGHNA, CDR2 YSLEER. This CDR3 contains 15 residues. CDR3 coding DNA: TGCGCCAGCAGCCAAGAATCGGCGGCTTACAATGAGCAGTTCTTC. It is translated as CASSQESAAYNEQFF.

The chain employs TRBV7-3 and TRBJ1-1; D may be TRBD1 (5 bases). V dropped 8 bases and J dropped 1 base, with 8 bases sitting between them. The CDR3 covers 12 residues. Per germline, CDR1 SGHTA and CDR2 FQGTGA. CDR3 region: CASGTGNTEAFF. DNA for the CDR3: TGTGCCAGCGGAACAGGGAACACTGAAGCTTTCTTT.

The V and J genes are TRBV7-3 and TRBJ1-1; D remains unclear. Trimming pared 0 bases from V and 5 bases from J, leaving 10 bases between. Germline CDR1 and CDR2: SGHTA and FQGTGA. CDR3 length: 14 amino acids. The CDR3 protein is CASSLTGQTTEAFF. CDR3 in DNA: TGTGCCAGCAGCTTAACAGGTCAGACTACTGAAGCTTTCTTT.

The V gene is TRBV4-3, the J gene TRBJ1-6; a weak D match, TRBD1 (5 bases). Trimming removed 3 bases from V and 0 bases from J, with 18 bases in between. The CDR3 length is 19 residues. Germline V gene sequence: CDR1 LGHNA, CDR2 YSLEER. The CDR3 DNA follows: TGCGCCAGCAGCCACGCAGGGAACGAGGGCCCCTCCTATAATTCACCCCTCCACTTT. Translation: CASSHAGNEGPSYNSPLHF.

The chain links TRBV6-5 to TRBJ1-5; 11 nucleotides match TRBD1. Losses at the gene ends were 4 bases for V and 6 bases for J; bases not matched to a gene: 2. CDR1 is MNHEY, CDR2 SVGAGI, per germline. The CDR3 covers 14 residues. CDR3 sequence: CASSWDRGGQPQHF. CDR3 coding DNA: TGTGCCAGCAGTTGGGACAGGGGGGGTCAGCCCCAGCATTTT.

This sequence joins TRBV5-1 and TRBJ2-7; D is perhaps TRBD1 (6 bases). Germline assignment: CDR1 SGHRS and CDR2 YFSETQ. The CDR3 extends over 16 amino acids. Trimming cost V 4 bases and J 2 bases, with 19 bases left between them. The CDR3 loop reads CASSGQGPDKAYEQYF. The CDR3 nucleotides read TGCGCCAGCAGCGGTCAGGGGCCTGATAAAGCCTACGAGCAGTACTTC.

The count of this clone is one. The chain combines TRBV12-3 or TRBV12-4 with TRBJ2-3; unclear D gene. Trimming took off 3 bases at V and 2 bases at J, with 3 bases between the two ends. The CDR3 sequence is 12 residues long. CDR3 DNA: TGTGCCAGCAGTTTTTACACAGATACGCAGTATTTT. It is translated as CASSFYTDTQYF.

This chain uses TRBV6-2 or TRBV6-3 with TRBJ2-7; no clear D. The germline CDR1 and CDR2 sequences are MNHEY and SVGEGT. Trimming removed 4 bases at V and 2 bases at J, with 18 bases between. This CDR3 comprises 16 residues. The CDR3 DNA is TGTGCCAGCAGTTCCCTCTCCTGGGAAGTCCCCTACGAGCAGTACTTC. It translates to CASSSLSWEVPYEQYF.

A single count supports this clone. The chain combines TRBV29-1 with TRBJ2-3, with 9 bases that match TRBD2. The CDR3 is 14 amino acids. Germline loops: CDR1 SQVTM, CDR2 ANQGSEA. The V and J ends lost 2 bases and 2 bases, in that order; junction bases with no gene match: 2. CDR3 in amino acids: CSVEPSGVTDTQYF. CDR3 in DNA: TGCAGCGTTGAACCTAGCGGGGTCACAGATACGCAGTATTTT.

The rearrangement joins TRBV27 to TRBJ2-1; 11 bases fit TRBD2. There are 14 residues in the CDR3. Germline V gives CDR1 MNHEY, CDR2 SMNVEV (reference sequence). J gave up 13 bases and V 5 bases, and 10 bases lay outside the gene matches. This CDR3 is CASSPRLAGGLQFF. The CDR3 DNA is TGTGCCAGCAGTCCGCGGCTAGCGGGGGGACTCCAGTTCTTC.

The chain uses TRBV5-6 and TRBJ1-1, with TRBD1 matching 7 bases. The V and J ends lost 9 bases and 0 bases, in that order; junction bases with no gene match: 8. Germline-derived CDR1 and CDR2 are SGHDT and YYEEEE. CDR3 size: 14 residues. CDR3 residues: CATAAGQMNTEAFF. The CDR3 coding sequence is TGTGCCACTGCCGCGGGACAGATGAACACTGAAGCTTTCTTT. Drawing the rest from reference TRBV5-6 and TRBJ1-1, the complete variable domain is DAGVTQSPTHLIKTRGQQVTLRCSPKSGHDTVSWYQQALGQGPQFIFQYYEEEERQRGNFPDRFSGHQFPNYSSELNVNALLLGDSALYLCATAAGQMNTEAFFGQGTRLTVV.

V is TRBV4-3 and J is TRBJ2-7, with a tentative D call TRBD2 (6 bases). Per germline, CDR1 LGHNA and CDR2 YSLEER. The CDR3 extends over 16 amino acids. V lost 0 bases and J 1 base, leaving 13 bases between the germline ends. The CDR3 protein is CASSQDQYGGSYEQYF. The CDR3 DNA sequence: TGCGCCAGCAGCCAAGATCAGTATGGGGGGTCCTACGAGCAGTACTTC.

The V and J genes are TRBV19 and TRBJ1-6, with D perhaps matching TRBD1 (5 bases). The CDR3 runs 15 residues. The germline CDR1 and CDR2 sequences are LNHDA and SQIVND (reference sequence). V lost 5 bases and J 2 bases, leaving 10 bases between the germline ends. The CDR3 loop reads CASSPRVTYNSPLHF. CDR3 sequence (DNA): TGTGCCAGTAGTCCCAGGGTCACCTATAATTCACCCCTCCACTTT.

In the case of this clone: This same CDR3 is encoded by further DNA sequences in the sample. V is TRBV6-5 and J is TRBJ2-7; D call uncertain. The CDR3 spans 12 residues. CDR1 MNHEY and CDR2 SVGAGI come from the germline V gene. The V and J ends lost 6 bases and 3 bases respectively, with 9 bases between them. DNA for the CDR3: TGTGCCAGCAGGGGCGGAAACTACGAGCAGTACTTC. It translates to CASRGGNYEQYF.

The rearrangement uses TRBV5-4 and TRBJ2-2, with a possible D match to TRBD1 (6 bases). The CDR3 is 18 residues long. V was trimmed by 4 bases and J by 5 bases, leaving 24 bases between them. The germline gives CDR1 SGHNT, CDR2 YYREEE (reference sequence). The CDR3, as DNA: TGTGCCAGCAGCCCCCTAGGGGGTGCAGGGGTGACAACCGGGGAGCTGTTTTTT. Residues: CASSPLGGAGVTTGELFF.

The chain carries TRBV18 and TRBJ1-4, with 7 bases fitting TRBD1. The germline CDR1 and CDR2 sequences are KGHSH and LQKENI. V lost 8 bases, J lost 7 bases, and 10 bases stayed unmatched. The CDR3 length is 14 residues. CDR3 sequence reads: CASASQGSSEKLFF. CDR3 nucleotides: TGTGCCAGCGCCTCACAGGGGAGCAGTGAAAAACTGTTTTTT.

The chain is built from TRBV6-6 and TRBJ2-3, with a weak D call TRBD2 (5 bases). V lost 8 bases to trimming and J lost 5 bases, with 8 bases between them. The CDR3 contains 11 residues. The germline V gene encodes CDR1 MNHNY and CDR2 SVGAGI (reference sequence). In DNA, the CDR3 is TGTGCCAGCCTACGGGGAGATACGCAGTATTTT. Amino acid sequence: CASLRGDTQYF.

The rearrangement links TRBV5-1 to TRBJ2-5; tentatively, D is TRBD2 (5 bases). Trimming cost V 3 bases and J 10 bases, with 19 bases left between them. The CDR3 has 14 residues. Per germline, CDR1 SGHRS and CDR2 YFSETQ. The CDR3, as DNA: TGCGCCAGCAGCTCCCCATCGGTCCCGGGGATCCAGTACTTC. Encoded protein: CASSSPSVPGIQYF.

This chain links TRBV12-3 or TRBV12-4 with TRBJ1-2; D is unclear. The CDR3 totals 13 residues. The ends were cut back, 0 bases at V and 8 bases at J, with 10 bases in the middle. As DNA, the CDR3 is TGTGCCAGCAGTTTAGCGGCGGCAGGAGGCTACACCTTC. Residues: CASSLAAAGGYTF.

V gene TRBV6-1 combines with J gene TRBJ2-3; no definite D call. V was clipped by 0 bases and J by 0 bases, with 10 bases between them. Germline V CDR1 and CDR2: MNHNS, SASEGT. The length of the CDR3 is 16 residues. CDR3: CASSEALPSSTDTQYF. The CDR3 region has the DNA TGTGCCAGCAGTGAAGCTCTCCCGTCTAGCACAGATACGCAGTATTTT.

The V and J genes are TRBV7-2 and TRBJ2-5; the D is unclear. The CDR3 contains 13 residues. Germline V gene lookup returns CDR1 SGHTA and CDR2 FQGNSA. V lost 3 bases to trimming and J lost 0 bases, with 5 bases between them. DNA for the CDR3: TGTGCCAGCAGCTTGGATTACCAAGAGACCCAGTACTTC. Its protein product is CASSLDYQETQYF.

CDR3 bases: TGTGCCAGCAGTTACTCTGCGGGGGGGCACTCAGATACGCAGTATTTT. Its protein is CASSYSAGGHSDTQYF. The chain carries TRBV6-6 and TRBJ2-3; TRBD2 matches 9 bases. CDR1 is MNHNY and CDR2 is SVGAGI in the germline V gene (reference sequence). The junction had 5 bases not matched to a gene; V was cut back by 0 bases and J by 4 bases. CDR3 length equals 16 residues.

This rearrangement joins TRBV7-8 to TRBJ2-1; a possible D gene is TRBD2 (6 bases). The V gene lost 1 base and the J gene lost 9 bases, with 16 bases spanning the gap. CDR3 length: 15 residues. In germline, CDR1 is SGHVS, CDR2 FQNEAQ. As DNA, the CDR3 is TGTGCCAGCAGCTTAGGGACTCTAGCGCGGGTTGAGCAGTTCTTC. It is translated as CASSLGTLARVEQFF.